The text below deals with one T cell receptor (beta chain). This PCR relied on a set of 60 Vbeta primers and 13 Jbeta primers. Authors' processing steps: Around 76 million unique TCR beta chains, 9 million to 14 million shared, were counted in a later analysis. Sequencing was performed with immunoSEQ multiplex PCR; in TCRdb, only in-frame clones are kept and a portion is missing. V and J calls and clone size are as listed in that table; D and trimming were resolved from the DNA. The sample includes some 170,000 clones, around 81% of them seen just once. Germline-derived CDR1 and CDR2 are SGHRS and YFSETQ. This CDR3 region has 17 residues. V lost 1 base to trimming and J lost 4 bases; unmatched junction nucleotides: 6. This sample was taken from a study of cytomegalovirus exposure and HLA in healthy donors.

The sequencing input was PBMCs. This TCR derives from a young woman in good health and CMV-seropositive. J is TRBJ2-2 and V is TRBV5-1; the match to TRBD2 covers 11 bases. The CDR3 DNA is TGCGCCAGCAGCTTGAACCCCGGGACTAGCGGCACCGGGGAGCTGTTTTTT. Translating gives CASSLNPGTSGTGELFF.